This T cell receptor (beta chain) was recovered during a study of blood T cell repertoires in COVID-19. As for the study in general: The origin of the acute and convalescent COVID-19 samples was the United States, Italy and Spain. PBMCs, B-cell-depleted T cells, or T cells provided the cDNA or gDNA that made up the material.

This clone was counted a single time. Original processing methods: Estimated nucleated cell counts came from reference gene primer amplification. Assay used: immunoSEQ multiplex PCR; TCRdb lists only in-frame clones, some missing. That table furnishes V, J and clone size, whereas the DNA furnished D and trimming. The sample consists of more than 65,000 clones, about 79% of them appearing once. Unmatched junction bases numbered 11, after V lost 2 bases and J lost 3 bases. CDR3 length equals 18 residues. Per the germline V gene, CDR1 is SGHNT and CDR2 is YYREEE (reference sequence). The sequenced material came from peripheral blood. The V and J genes are TRBV5-4 and TRBJ2-2; 9 nucleotides match TRBD1. The source of this sequence is a woman aged 50 to 60 with acute or convalescent COVID-19. The CDR3 loop reads CASSFVPGQGLDTGELFF. CDR3 in DNA: TGTGCCAGCAGCTTCGTCCCGGGACAGGGTTTGGACACCGGGGAGCTGTTTTTT.